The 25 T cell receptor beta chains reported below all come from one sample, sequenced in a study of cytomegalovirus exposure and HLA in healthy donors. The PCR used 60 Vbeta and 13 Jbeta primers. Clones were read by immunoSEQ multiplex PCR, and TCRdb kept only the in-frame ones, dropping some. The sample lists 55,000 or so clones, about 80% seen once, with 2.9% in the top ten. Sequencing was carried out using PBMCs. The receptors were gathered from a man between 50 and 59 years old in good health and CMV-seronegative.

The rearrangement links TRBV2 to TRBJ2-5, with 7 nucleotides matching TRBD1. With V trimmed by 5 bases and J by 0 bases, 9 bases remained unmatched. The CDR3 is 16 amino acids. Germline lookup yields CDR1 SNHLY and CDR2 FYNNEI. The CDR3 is CASSTPGQTYQETQYF. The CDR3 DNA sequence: TGTGCCAGCAGTACACCGGGACAGACGTACCAAGAGACCCAGTACTTC.

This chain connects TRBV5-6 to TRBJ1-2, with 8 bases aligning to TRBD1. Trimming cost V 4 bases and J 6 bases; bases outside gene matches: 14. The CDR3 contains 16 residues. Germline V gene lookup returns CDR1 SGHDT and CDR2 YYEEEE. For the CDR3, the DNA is TGTGCCAGCAGCGCCCTCCGACAGGGGCCCCCAGATGGCTACACCTTC. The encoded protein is CASSALRQGPPDGYTF.

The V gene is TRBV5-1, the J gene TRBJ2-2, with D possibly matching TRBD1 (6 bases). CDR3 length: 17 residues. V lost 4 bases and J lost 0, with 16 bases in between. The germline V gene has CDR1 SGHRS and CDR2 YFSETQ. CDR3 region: CASSLTQGTANTGELFF. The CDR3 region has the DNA TGCGCCAGCAGCCTAACACAGGGAACCGCGAACACCGGGGAGCTGTTTTTT. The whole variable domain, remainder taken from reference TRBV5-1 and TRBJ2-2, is KAGVTQTPRYLIKTRGQQVTLSCSPISGHRSVSWYQQTPGQGLQFLFEYFSETQRNKGNFPGRFSGRQFSNSRSEMNVSTLELGDSALYLCASSLTQGTANTGELFFGEGSRLTVL.

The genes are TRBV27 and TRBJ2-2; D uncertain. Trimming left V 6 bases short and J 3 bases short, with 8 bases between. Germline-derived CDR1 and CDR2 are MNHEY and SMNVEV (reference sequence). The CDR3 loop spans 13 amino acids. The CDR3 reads CASRPGHTGELFF. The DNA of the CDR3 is TGTGCCAGCAGACCAGGCCACACCGGGGAGCTGTTTTTT.

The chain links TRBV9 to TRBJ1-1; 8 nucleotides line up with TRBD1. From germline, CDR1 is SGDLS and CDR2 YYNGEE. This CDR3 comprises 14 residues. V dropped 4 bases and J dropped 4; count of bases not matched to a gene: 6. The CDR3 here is CASSPVTGVTEAFF. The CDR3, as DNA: TGTGCCAGCAGCCCTGTGACAGGGGTCACTGAAGCTTTCTTT.

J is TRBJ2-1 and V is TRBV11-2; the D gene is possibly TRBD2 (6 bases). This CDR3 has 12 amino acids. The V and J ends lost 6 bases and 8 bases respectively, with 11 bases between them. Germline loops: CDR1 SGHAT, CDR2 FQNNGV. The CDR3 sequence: CASRVGGYEQFF. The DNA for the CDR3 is TGTGCCAGCAGAGTAGGAGGGTATGAGCAGTTCTTC.

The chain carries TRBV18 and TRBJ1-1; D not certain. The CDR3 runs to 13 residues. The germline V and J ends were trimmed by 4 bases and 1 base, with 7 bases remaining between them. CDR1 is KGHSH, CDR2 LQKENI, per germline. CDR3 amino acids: CASSQTWNTEAFF. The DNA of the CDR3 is TGTGCCAGCTCACAGACATGGAACACTGAAGCTTTCTTT.

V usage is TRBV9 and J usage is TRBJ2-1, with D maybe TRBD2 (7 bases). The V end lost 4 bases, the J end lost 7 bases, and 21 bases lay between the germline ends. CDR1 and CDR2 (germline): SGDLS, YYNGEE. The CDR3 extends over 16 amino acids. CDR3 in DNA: TGTGCCAGCAGCTTCCAGGGAGGGGGATTGGGAAATGAGCAGTTCTTC. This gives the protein CASSFQGGGLGNEQFF.

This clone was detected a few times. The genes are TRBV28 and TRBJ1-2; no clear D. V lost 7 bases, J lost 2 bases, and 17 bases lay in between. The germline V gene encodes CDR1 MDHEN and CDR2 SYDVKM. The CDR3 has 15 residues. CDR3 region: CASNLLVGRNYGYTF. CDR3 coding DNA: TGTGCCAGCAATCTCCTCGTGGGGAGAAACTATGGCTACACCTTC.

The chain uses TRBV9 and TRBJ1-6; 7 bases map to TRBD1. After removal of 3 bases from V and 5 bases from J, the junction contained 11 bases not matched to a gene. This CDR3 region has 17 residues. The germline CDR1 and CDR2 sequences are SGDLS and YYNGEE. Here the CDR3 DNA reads TGTGCCAGCAGCGCCCAGACCAATACAGGGGATAATTCACCCCTCCACTTT. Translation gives CASSAQTNTGDNSPLHF.

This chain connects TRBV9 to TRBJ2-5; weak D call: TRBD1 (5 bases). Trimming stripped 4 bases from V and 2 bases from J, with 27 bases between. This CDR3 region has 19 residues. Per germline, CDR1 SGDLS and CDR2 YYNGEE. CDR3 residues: CASSPQPLLGLGPQETQYF. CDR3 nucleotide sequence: TGTGCCAGCAGCCCACAGCCTTTACTGGGGCTTGGGCCACAAGAGACCCAGTACTTC. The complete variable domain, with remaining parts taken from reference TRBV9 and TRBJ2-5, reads DSGVTQTPKHLITATGQRVTLRCSPRSGDLSVYWYQQSLDQGLQFLIQYYNGEERAKGNILERFSAQQFPDLHSELNLSSLELGDSALYFCASSPQPLLGLGPQETQYFGPGTRLLVL.

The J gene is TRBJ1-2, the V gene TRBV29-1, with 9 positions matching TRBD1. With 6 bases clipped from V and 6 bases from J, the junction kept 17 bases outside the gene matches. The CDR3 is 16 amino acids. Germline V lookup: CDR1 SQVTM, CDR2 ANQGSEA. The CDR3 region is CSVALLTGTGIDGYTF. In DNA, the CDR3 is TGCAGCGTCGCTTTACTAACCGGGACAGGGATAGATGGCTACACCTTC.

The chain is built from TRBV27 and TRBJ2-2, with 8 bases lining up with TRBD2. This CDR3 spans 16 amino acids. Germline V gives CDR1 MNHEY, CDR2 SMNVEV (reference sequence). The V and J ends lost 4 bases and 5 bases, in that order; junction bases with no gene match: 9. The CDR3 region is CASSSHPGGQTGELFF. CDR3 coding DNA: TGTGCCAGCAGTTCCCACCCGGGGGGGCAAACCGGGGAGCTGTTTTTT.

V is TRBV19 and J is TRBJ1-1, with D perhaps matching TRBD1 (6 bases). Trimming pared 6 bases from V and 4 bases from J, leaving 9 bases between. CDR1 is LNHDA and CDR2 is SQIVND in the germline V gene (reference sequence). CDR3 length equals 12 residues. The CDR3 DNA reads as TGTGCCAGTAGCCACAGGGTCACTGAAGCTTTCTTT. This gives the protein CASSHRVTEAFF. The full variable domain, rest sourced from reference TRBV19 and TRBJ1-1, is DGGITQSPKYLFRKEGQNVTLSCEQNLNHDAMYWYRQDPGQGLRLIYYSQIVNDFQKGDIAEGYSVSREKKESFPLTVTSAQKNPTAFYLCASSHRVTEAFFGQGTRLTVV.

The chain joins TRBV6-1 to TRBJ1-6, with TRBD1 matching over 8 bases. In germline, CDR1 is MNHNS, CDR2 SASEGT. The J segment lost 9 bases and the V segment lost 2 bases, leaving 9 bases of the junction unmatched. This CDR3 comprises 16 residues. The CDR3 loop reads CASSEIPGGGGSPLHF. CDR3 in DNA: TGTGCCAGCAGTGAAATTCCAGGGGGCGGAGGTTCACCCCTCCACTTT.

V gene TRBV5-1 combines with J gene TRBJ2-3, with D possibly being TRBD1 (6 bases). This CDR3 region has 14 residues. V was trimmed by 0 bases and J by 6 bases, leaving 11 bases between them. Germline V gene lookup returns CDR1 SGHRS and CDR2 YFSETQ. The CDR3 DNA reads TGCGCCAGCAGCTTGGGGGGGCCCGCGGATACGCAGTATTTT. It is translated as CASSLGGPADTQYF.

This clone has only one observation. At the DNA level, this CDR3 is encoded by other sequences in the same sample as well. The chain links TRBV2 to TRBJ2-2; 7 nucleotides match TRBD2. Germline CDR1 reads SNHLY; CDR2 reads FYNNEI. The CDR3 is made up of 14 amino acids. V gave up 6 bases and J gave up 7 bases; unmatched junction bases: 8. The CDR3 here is CASSASGVGGELFF. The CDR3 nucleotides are TGTGCCAGCAGCGCTAGCGGCGTGGGCGGGGAGCTGTTTTTT.

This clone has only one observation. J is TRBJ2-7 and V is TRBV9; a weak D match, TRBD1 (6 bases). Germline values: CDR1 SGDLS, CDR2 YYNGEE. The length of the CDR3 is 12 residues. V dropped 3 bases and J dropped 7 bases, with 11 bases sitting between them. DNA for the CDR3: TGTGCCAGCAGCGGATACCAGGGGGAGCAGTACTTC. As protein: CASSGYQGEQYF.

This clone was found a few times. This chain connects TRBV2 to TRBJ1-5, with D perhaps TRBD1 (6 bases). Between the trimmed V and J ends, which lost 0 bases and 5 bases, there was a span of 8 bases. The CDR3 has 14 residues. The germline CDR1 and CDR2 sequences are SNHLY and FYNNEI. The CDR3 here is CASSEARTDQPQHF. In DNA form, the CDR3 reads TGTGCCAGCAGTGAAGCGAGGACAGATCAGCCCCAGCATTTT.

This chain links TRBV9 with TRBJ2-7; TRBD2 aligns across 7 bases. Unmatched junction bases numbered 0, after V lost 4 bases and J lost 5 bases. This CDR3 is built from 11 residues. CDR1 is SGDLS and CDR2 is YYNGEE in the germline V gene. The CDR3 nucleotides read TGTGCCAGCAGCCGGGAGGACGAGCAGTACTTC. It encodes CASSREDEQYF.

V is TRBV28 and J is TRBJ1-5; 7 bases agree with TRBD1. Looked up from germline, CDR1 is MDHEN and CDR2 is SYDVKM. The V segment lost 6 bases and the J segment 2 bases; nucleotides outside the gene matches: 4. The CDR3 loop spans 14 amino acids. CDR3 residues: CASRLGTGNQPQHF. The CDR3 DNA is TGTGCCAGCAGACTAGGGACAGGCAATCAGCCCCAGCATTTT. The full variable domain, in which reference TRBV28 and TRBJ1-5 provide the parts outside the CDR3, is DVKVTQSSRYLVKRTGEKVFLECVQDMDHENMFWYRQDPGLGLRLIYFSYDVKMKEKGDIPEGYSVSREKKERFSLILESASTNQTSMYLCASRLGTGNQPQHFGDGTRLSIL.

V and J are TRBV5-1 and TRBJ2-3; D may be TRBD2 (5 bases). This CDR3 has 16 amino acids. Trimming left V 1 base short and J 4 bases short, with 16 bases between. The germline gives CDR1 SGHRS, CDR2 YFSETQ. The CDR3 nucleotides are TGCGCCAGCAGCTTGAGGGAGCTCTTCAGCGCAGATACGCAGTATTTT. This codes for CASSLRELFSADTQYF.

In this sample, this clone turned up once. CDR3: CAIRPGQGAREQYF. The CDR3 DNA follows: TGTGCCATCAGACCGGGACAGGGGGCGCGAGAGCAGTACTTC. The gene calls are TRBV6-5 and TRBJ2-7; 12 bases fit TRBD1. Germline CDR1 MNHEY, CDR2 SVGAGI. J was trimmed by 7 bases and V by 10 bases; bases with no gene match: 11. The CDR3 is 14 amino acids.

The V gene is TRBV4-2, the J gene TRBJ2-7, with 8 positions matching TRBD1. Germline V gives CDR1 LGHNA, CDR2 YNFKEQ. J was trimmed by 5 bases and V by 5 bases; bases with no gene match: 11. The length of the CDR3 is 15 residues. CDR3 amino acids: CASSAPNRGVHEQYF. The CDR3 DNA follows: TGTGCCAGCAGCGCCCCGAACAGGGGGGTACACGAGCAGTACTTC.

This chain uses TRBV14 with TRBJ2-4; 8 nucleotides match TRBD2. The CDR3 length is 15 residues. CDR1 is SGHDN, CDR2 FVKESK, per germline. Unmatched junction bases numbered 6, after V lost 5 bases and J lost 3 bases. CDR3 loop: CASSYGSGGKNIQYF. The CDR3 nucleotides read TGTGCCAGCAGCTATGGCAGCGGGGGCAAAAACATTCAGTACTTC.